This T cell receptor beta chain was sequenced during a study of CD8+ T cells in alopecia areata. Study summary: Tofacitinib was taken orally by treated patients, and the dose was 5 to 10 mg twice daily.

V was trimmed by 0 bases and J by 2 bases, leaving 9 bases between them. Germline CDR1 and CDR2: SGHDT and YYEEEE. The CDR3 is 14 amino acids. Reverse transcribed after extraction, RNA yielded cDNA as the sequencing template. Here immunoSEQ multiplex PCR was the method, and the copy in TCRdb shows in-frame clones only, minus some. The data show roughly 150,000 clones, more than 75% seen once. Alopecia areata patients provided lesional scalp punch biopsies and peripheral blood. Source: CD8+ T cells sorted from blood, taken at week 0. The genes are TRBV5-6 and TRBJ2-7; no clear D. The clonotype was recovered from a human donor with alopecia areata. The CDR3 spells CASSLVASAYEQYF. CDR3 coding DNA: TGTGCCAGCAGCTTGGTGGCCAGCGCCTACGAGCAGTACTTC.